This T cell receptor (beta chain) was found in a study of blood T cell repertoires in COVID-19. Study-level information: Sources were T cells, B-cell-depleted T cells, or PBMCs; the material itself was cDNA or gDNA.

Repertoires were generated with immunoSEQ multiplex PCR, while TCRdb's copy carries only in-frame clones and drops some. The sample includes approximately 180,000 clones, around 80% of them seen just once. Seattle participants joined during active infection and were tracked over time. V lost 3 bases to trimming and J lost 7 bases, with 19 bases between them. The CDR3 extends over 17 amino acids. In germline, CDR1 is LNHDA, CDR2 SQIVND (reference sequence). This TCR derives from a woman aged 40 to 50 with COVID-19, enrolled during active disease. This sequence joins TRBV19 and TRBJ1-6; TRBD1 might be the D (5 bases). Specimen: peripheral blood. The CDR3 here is CASSISGPRGMNSPLHF. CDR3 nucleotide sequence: TGTGCCAGTAGTATTTCCGGGCCCCGGGGGATGAATTCACCCCTCCACTTT.